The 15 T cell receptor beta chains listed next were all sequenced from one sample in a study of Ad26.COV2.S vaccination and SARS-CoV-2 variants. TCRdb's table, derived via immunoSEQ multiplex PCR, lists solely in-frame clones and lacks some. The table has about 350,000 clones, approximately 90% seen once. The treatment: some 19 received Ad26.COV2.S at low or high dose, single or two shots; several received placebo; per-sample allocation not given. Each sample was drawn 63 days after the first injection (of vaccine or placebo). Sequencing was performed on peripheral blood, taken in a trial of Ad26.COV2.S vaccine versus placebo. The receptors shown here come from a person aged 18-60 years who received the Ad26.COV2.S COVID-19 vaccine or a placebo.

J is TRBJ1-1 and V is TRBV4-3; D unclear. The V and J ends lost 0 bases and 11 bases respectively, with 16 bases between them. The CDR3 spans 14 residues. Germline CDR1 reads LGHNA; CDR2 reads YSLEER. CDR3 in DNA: TGCGCCAGCAGCCAAGATATCGTGTCTGGGCGCGCTTTCTTT. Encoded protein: CASSQDIVSGRAFF.

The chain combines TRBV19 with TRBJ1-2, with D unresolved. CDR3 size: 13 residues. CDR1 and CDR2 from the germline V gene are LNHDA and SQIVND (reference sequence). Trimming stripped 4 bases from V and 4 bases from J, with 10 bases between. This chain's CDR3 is CASSSGGSYGYTF. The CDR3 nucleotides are TGTGCCAGTAGTAGCGGAGGTAGCTATGGCTACACCTTC.

Here the CDR3 DNA reads TGCGCCAGCAGCCAAGATTTACAGGCTTATAATTCACCCCTCCACTTT. Translating gives CASSQDLQAYNSPLHF. V usage is TRBV4-3 and J usage is TRBJ1-6; maybe TRBD1 (5 bases). CDR3 size: 16 residues. The V gene lost 0 bases and the J gene lost 4 bases, with 10 bases spanning the gap. Germline CDR1 LGHNA, CDR2 YSLEER.

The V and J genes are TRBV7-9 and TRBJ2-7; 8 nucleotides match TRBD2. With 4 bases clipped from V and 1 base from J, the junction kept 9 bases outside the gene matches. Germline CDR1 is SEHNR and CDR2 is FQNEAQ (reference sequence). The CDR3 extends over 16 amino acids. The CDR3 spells CASSSPGLVTSYEQYF. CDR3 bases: TGTGCCAGCAGCTCACCGGGACTAGTGACATCCTACGAGCAGTACTTC.

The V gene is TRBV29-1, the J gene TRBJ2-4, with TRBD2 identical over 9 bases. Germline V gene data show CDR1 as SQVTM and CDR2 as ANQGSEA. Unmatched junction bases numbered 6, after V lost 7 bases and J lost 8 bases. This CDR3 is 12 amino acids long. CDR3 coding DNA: TGCAGCGCCGGGACTAGCCGGGACATTCAGTACTTC. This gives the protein CSAGTSRDIQYF.

The CDR3 DNA reads as TGTGCCAGCAGTCCCGGACAGGGGGCAACCTACGAGCAGTACTTC. It codes for CASSPGQGATYEQYF. The chain combines TRBV28 with TRBJ2-7; 11 positions agree with TRBD1. In germline, CDR1 is MDHEN, CDR2 SYDVKM. Losses at the gene ends were 5 bases for V and 2 bases for J; bases not matched to a gene: 5. CDR3 size: 15 residues.

This chain's CDR3 is CASSSRGFETQYF. CDR3 in DNA: TGTGCCAGCAGCTCCAGGGGATTCGAGACCCAGTACTTC. The chain couples TRBV11-2 to TRBJ2-5; possible D gene TRBD1, 6 bases. This CDR3 is built from 13 residues. Looked up from germline, CDR1 is SGHAT and CDR2 is FQNNGV. With 4 bases removed from V and 5 bases from J, the gap between germline ends came to 11 bases.

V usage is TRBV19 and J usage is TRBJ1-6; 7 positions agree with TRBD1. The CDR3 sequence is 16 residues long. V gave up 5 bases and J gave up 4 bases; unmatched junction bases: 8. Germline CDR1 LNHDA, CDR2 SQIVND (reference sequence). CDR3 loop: CASSPRPGQYNSPLHF. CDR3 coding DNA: TGTGCCAGTAGTCCGCGTCCGGGACAGTATAATTCACCCCTCCACTTT.

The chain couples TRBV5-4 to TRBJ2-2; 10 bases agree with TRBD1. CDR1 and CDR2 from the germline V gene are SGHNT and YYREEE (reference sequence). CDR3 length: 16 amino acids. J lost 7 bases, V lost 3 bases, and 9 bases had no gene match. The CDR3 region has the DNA TGTGCCAGCAGCTCGGGGGACAGGGGATTTGGCGGGGAGCTGTTTTTT. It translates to CASSSGDRGFGGELFF.

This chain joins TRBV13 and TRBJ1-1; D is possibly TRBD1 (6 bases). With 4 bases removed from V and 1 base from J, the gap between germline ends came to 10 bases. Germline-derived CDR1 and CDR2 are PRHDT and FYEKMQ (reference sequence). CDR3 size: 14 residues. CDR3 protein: CASSSRGQNTEAFF. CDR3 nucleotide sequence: TGTGCCAGCAGCTCGAGGGGACAGAACACTGAAGCTTTCTTT.

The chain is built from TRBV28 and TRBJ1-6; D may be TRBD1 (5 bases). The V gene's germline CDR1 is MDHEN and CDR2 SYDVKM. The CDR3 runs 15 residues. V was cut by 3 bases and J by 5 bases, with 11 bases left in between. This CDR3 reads CASSFGGTNNSPLHF. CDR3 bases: TGTGCCAGCAGTTTCGGGGGAACAAATAATTCACCCCTCCACTTT.

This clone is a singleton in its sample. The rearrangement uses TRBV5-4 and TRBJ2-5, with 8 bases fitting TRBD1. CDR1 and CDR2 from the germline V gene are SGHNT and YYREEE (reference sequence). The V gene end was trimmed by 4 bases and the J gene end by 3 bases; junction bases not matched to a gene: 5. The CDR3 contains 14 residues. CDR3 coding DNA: TGTGCCAGCAGCCGTGGACAGGGTGAAGAGACCCAGTACTTC. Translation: CASSRGQGEETQYF.

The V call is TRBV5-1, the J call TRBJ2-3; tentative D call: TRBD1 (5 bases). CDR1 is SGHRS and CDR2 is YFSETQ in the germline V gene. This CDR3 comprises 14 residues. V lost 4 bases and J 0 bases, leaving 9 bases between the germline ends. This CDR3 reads CASSQGDSTDTQYF. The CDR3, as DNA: TGCGCCAGCAGCCAAGGGGATAGCACAGATACGCAGTATTTT.

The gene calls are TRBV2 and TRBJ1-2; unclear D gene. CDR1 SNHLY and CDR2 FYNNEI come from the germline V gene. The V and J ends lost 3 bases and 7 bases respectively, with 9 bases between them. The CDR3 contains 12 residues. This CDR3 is CASSDSGLGYTF. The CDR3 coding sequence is TGTGCCAGCAGTGATTCAGGTCTTGGCTACACCTTC.

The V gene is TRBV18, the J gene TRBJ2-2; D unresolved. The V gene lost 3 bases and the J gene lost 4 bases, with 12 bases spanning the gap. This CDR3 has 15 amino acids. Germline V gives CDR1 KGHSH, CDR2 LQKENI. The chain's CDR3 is CASSPAKQPTGELFF. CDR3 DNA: TGTGCCAGCTCACCTGCGAAACAACCCACCGGGGAGCTGTTTTTT.